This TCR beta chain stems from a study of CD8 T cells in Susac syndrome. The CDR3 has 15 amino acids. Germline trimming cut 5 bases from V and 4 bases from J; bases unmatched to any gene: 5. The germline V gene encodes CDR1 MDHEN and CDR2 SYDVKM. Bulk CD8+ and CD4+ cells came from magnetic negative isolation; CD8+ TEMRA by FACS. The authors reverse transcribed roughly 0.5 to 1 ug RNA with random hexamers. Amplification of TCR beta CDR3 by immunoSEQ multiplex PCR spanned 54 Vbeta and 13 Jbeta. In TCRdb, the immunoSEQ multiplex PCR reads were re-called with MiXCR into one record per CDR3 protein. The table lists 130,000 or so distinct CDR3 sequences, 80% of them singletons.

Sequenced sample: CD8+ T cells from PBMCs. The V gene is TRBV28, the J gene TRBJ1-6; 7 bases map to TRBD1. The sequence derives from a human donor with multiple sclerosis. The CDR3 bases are TGTGCCAGCAGTCGGCGGACAGGATATAATTCACCCCTCCACTTT. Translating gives CASSRRTGYNSPLHF.